This TCR beta chain was obtained from a study of shared clonotypes between healthy human individuals. As regards this clone: Its specificity is unknown. The same CDR3 can be traced to other DNA sequences in this sample.

Findings of the study overall: Generally, naive subsets (rather than memory subsets) showed larger estimated richness.

V was pared by 4 bases and J by 1 base, with 1 base of the junction left unmatched. Germline CDR1 SEHNR, CDR2 FQNEAQ (reference sequence). The CDR3 runs to 15 residues. Assay runs were performed at deep level. The sorted-subset replicate PCRs were given roughly 190 ng DNA, which is tens of thousands of T cell genomes. Clones were read by immunoSEQ multiplex PCR, and TCRdb kept only the in-frame ones, dropping some. The sample has approximately 100,000 clones; roughly two thirds are singletons. The chain employs TRBV7-9 and TRBJ2-3, with TRBD2 identical over 11 bases. The origin of this receptor is a woman aged 30 to 39 in good health. Sample: memory CD8+ T cells sorted from blood. As for subset: CD45RO+ cells pooled with CCR7-negative TemRA cells. The CDR3 here is CASSYSGGGTDTQYF. The CDR3 nucleotides read TGTGCCAGCAGCTATAGCGGGGGGGGCACAGATACGCAGTATTTT.